The 28 T cell receptor beta chains reported below all come from one sample, sequenced in a study of CXCR3-negative and CXCR3-positive naive CD8 T cells (dated by TCRdb to between 2018 and 2020). Here is what the overall study found, with its caveats: TRB CDR3s from CXCR3-positive naive cells showed higher hydrophobicity (lower Kidera factor 4), lower energy, and higher strength and volume indices than CXCR3-negative naive cells.

Their recognized antigens are unknown. Sequenced using a NextSeq 550. The Human TCR Profiling Kit (MiLaboratory) was used to prepare UMI-labeled 5' RACE TRB cDNA libraries. After reprocessing by TCRdb, each CDR3 protein sequence is one entry, and no DNA is given. This sample's table carries some 150,000 distinct CDR3 sequences. The ten largest clones add up to around 0.5% of the sample. The source material was naive CXCR3+ CD8+ T cells from blood. This sample's cell subset or site label indicates: CD45RO-CCR7+CD27+CD95- naive CD8+ T cells expressing CXCR3 (TNR3+). The receptors originated from a human donor in good health. Some clones in this sample may be carry-over from other donors' samples.

This chain joins TRBV5-1 and TRBJ1-4; TCRdb's D call, TRBD1, is unchecked because there is no DNA. The CDR3 length is 14 residues. Germline V lookup: CDR1 SGHRS, CDR2 YFSETQ. This CDR3 is CASSWAGDNEKLFF.

The chain is built from TRBV29-1 and TRBJ2-1. The CDR3 runs to 11 residues. From germline, CDR1 is SQVTM and CDR2 ANQGSEA. CDR3 loop: CSVEPAYEQFF.

The chain carries TRBV21-1 and TRBJ2-1; checking the TCRdb D call of TRBD2 is not possible without DNA. TRBV21-1 is shown as a pseudogene. The length of the CDR3 is 16 residues. The CDR3 is CASSNLAGVSYNEQFF.

The J gene is TRBJ2-6, the V gene TRBV2. CDR3 length: 15 amino acids. The V gene's germline CDR1 is SNHLY and CDR2 FYNNEI. This CDR3 reads CASKDLFSGANVLTF.

The chain carries TRBV7-6 and TRBJ2-1; the TCRdb D gene call, TRBD2, has no DNA to confirm it. CDR1 and CDR2 (germline): SGHVS, FNYEAQ. This CDR3 comprises 15 residues. CDR3 protein: CASSGSGFSYNEQFF. The entire variable domain, with the rest obtained from reference TRBV7-6 and TRBJ2-1, is as follows: GAGVSQSPRYKVTKRGQDVALRCDPISGHVSLYWYRQALGQGPEFLTYFNYEAQQDKSGLPNDRFSAERPEGSISTLTIQRTEQRDSAMYRCASSGSGFSYNEQFFGPGTRLTVL.

The rearrangement uses TRBV12-3 or TRBV12-4 and TRBJ1-2. This CDR3 has 17 residues. The CDR3 spells CASSPSKGQISNYGYTF.

The gene calls are TRBV12-3 or TRBV12-4 and TRBJ1-5; TCRdb picks TRBD1, but there is no DNA to check that call. The CDR3 contains 16 residues. CDR3 loop: CASSLSADREGQPQHF.

CDR3 in amino acids: CSAYSPMNTEAFF. V usage is TRBV29-1 and J usage is TRBJ1-1. The CDR3 consists of 13 residues. The germline gives CDR1 SQVTM, CDR2 ANQGSEA.

V gene TRBV12-3 or TRBV12-4 combines with J gene TRBJ2-1. The CDR3 spans 17 residues. The CDR3 protein is CASSLGGLREGLDEQFF.

The V gene is TRBV7-9, the J gene TRBJ2-7; TCRdb proposes TRBD2, but this gene call is untestable without DNA. The CDR3 is 14 residues long. Looked up from germline, CDR1 is SEHNR and CDR2 is FQNEAQ (reference sequence). CDR3 amino acids: CASSLTSGGGEQYF.

This chain joins TRBV3-1 and TRBJ2-1; TCRdb selects TRBD2, and the lack of DNA leaves this call unchecked. Germline V gives CDR1 LGHDT, CDR2 YNNKEL (reference sequence). The CDR3 totals 14 residues. The CDR3 protein is CASTGTSGSIEQFF.

The chain has TRBV7-2 and TRBJ1-1. Germline CDR1 SGHTA, CDR2 FQGNSA. CDR3 length: 13 residues. The CDR3 region is CASSPDLATEAFF.

This chain joins TRBV15 and TRBJ1-5. Germline lookup yields CDR1 LNHNV and CDR2 YYDKDF (reference sequence). The CDR3 is 16 residues long. The CDR3 protein is CATSRDRSGRNQPQHF.

The genes are TRBV5-6 and TRBJ2-3; the D gene TCRdb calls, TRBD1, cannot be checked with no DNA. Per the germline V gene, CDR1 is SGHDT and CDR2 is YYEEEE. CDR3 length: 15 amino acids. CDR3 sequence reads: CASSFRDRSTDTQYF. The whole variable domain, filled in from reference TRBV5-6 and TRBJ2-3, reads DAGVTQSPTHLIKTRGQQVTLRCSPKSGHDTVSWYQQALGQGPQFIFQYYEEEERQRGNFPDRFSGHQFPNYSSELNVNALLLGDSALYLCASSFRDRSTDTQYFGPGTRLTVL.

This chain connects TRBV12-3 or TRBV12-4 to TRBJ1-1. This CDR3 spans 12 amino acids. CDR3 region: CASKGGGTEAFF.

J is TRBJ1-5 and V is TRBV19; lacking DNA, the TRBD1 call made by TCRdb goes unchecked. CDR1 is LNHDA and CDR2 is SQIVND in the germline V gene (reference sequence). This CDR3 is 14 amino acids long. CDR3 residues: CASSSGTENQPQHF.

The chain employs TRBV5-1 and TRBJ2-7. Germline V gives CDR1 SGHRS, CDR2 YFSETQ. This CDR3 region has 16 residues. The CDR3 region is CASSLATIDNPREQYF.

CDR3 region: CASSLAEPGQGAPGELFF. The V gene is TRBV7-6, the J gene TRBJ2-2; TCRdb picks TRBD1, but there is no DNA to check that call. This CDR3 is built from 18 residues. CDR1 is SGHVS and CDR2 is FNYEAQ in the germline V gene.

The rearrangement joins TRBV7-3 to TRBJ1-1. There are 15 residues in the CDR3. CDR1 is SGHTA, CDR2 FQGTGA, per germline. CDR3 sequence: CASSLWGGLETEAFF. The entire variable domain, with the rest obtained from reference TRBV7-3 and TRBJ1-1, is as follows: GAGVSQTPSNKVTEKGKYVELRCDPISGHTALYWYRQSLGQGPEFLIYFQGTGAADDSGLPNDRFFAVRPEGSVSTLKIQRTERGDSAVYLCASSLWGGLETEAFFGQGTRLTVV.

The genes are TRBV2 and TRBJ2-1; the TCRdb call, TRBD1, lacks DNA for checking. Germline V gene data show CDR1 as SNHLY and CDR2 as FYNNEI. The CDR3 length is 14 residues. The CDR3 is CASRSGVNYNEQFF.

The genes are TRBV4-2 and TRBJ2-4; there is no DNA to check the TCRdb D call of TRBD2. This CDR3 contains 16 residues. CDR1 is LGHNA and CDR2 is YNFKEQ in the germline V gene. CDR3 sequence: CASSQEGGLAKNIQYF.

CDR3 loop: CASSLEGLAVEQFF. The chain has TRBV7-2 and TRBJ2-1; TCRdb picks TRBD2, but there is no DNA to check that call. This CDR3 spans 14 amino acids. Per germline, CDR1 SGHTA and CDR2 FQGNSA. The entire variable domain, with the rest obtained from reference TRBV7-2 and TRBJ2-1, is as follows: GAGVSQSPSNKVTEKGKDVELRCDPISGHTALYWYRQSLGQGLEFLIYFQGNSAPDKSGLPSDRFSAERTGGSVSTLTIQRTQQEDSAVYLCASSLEGLAVEQFFGPGTRLTVL.

This chain connects TRBV11-2 to TRBJ1-4; the TCRdb D gene call, TRBD1, has no DNA to confirm it. The CDR3 is 18 amino acids. The germline CDR1 and CDR2 sequences are SGHAT and FQNNGV. CDR3 residues: CASSLGTGGRSTNEKLFF.

V and J are TRBV19 and TRBJ2-4; TCRdb returns TRBD1, unconfirmable since there is no DNA. The CDR3 runs to 15 residues. CDR1 and CDR2 from the germline V gene are LNHDA and SQIVND (reference sequence). CDR3 protein: CAGSIGGQGVDIQYF.

The V call is TRBV7-2, the J call TRBJ2-3; TCRdb selects TRBD1, and the lack of DNA leaves this call unchecked. This CDR3 contains 13 residues. The V gene's germline CDR1 is SGHTA and CDR2 FQGNSA. Here the CDR3 reads CASSPIEGDTQYF.

The chain employs TRBV7-9 and TRBJ1-1. The CDR3 sequence is 11 residues long. Looked up from germline, CDR1 is SEHNR and CDR2 is FQNEAQ (reference sequence). The CDR3 reads CASSPWLEAFF. Full variable domain (outside the CDR3, taken from reference TRBV7-9 and TRBJ1-1): DTGVSQNPRHKITKRGQNVTFRCDPISEHNRLYWYRQTLGQGPEFLTYFQNEAQLEKSRLLSDRFSAERPKGSFSTLEIQRTEQGDSAMYLCASSPWLEAFFGQGTRLTVV.

This chain connects TRBV29-1 to TRBJ2-5; the D gene TCRdb calls, TRBD1, cannot be checked with no DNA. The CDR3 has 14 residues. The germline CDR1 and CDR2 sequences are SQVTM and ANQGSEA. CDR3 amino acids: CSVDFRPGQETQYF.

The genes are TRBV23-1 and TRBJ1-4; checking the TCRdb D call of TRBD1 is not possible without DNA. TRBV23-1 is designated an ORF whose function remains uncertain. This CDR3 has 15 residues. The CDR3 reads CASSQGDRGHEKLFF.